A selection of T cell receptor beta chains follows, all from one sample in a study of blood T cell repertoires in COVID-19. Clones were read by immunoSEQ multiplex PCR, and TCRdb kept only the in-frame ones, dropping some. The sample contains 150,000 to 200,000 clones, 82% of which appear only once. What was sequenced was peripheral blood. All receptors come from a woman aged 25-40 years with acute or convalescent COVID-19. CDR3s include the opening cysteine and the closing phenylalanine or tryptophan. The D gene is left open where the match is weak. Not every row has a clone size; where given, it reads once, few, many or a size class.

TRBJ1-2 TRBV19 - TRBD1 TGTGCCAGTAGTTTCCCAGGGGGAGCCAACTATGGCTACACCTTC CASSFPGGANYGYTF
TRBJ2-1 TRBV15 - TRBD2 TGTGCCACGGGACTAGCGGGAAAAAATGAGCAGTTCTTC CATGLAGKNEQFF
TRBJ1-2 TRBV7-2 - TRBD1 TGTGCCAGCAGCTTAGCGGCGTCAGGGGGCGGGAGCTATGGCTACACCTTC CASSLAASGGGSYGYTF
TRBJ2-7 TRBV7-8 few TRBD1 TGTGCCATAGGACAGGGGAACTACGAGCAGTACTTC CAIGQGNYEQYF
TRBJ2-5 TRBV28 - TRBD1 TGTGCCAGCAGTCAACAGGGGAACCAAGAGACCCAGTACTTC CASSQQGNQETQYF
TRBJ2-1 TRBV13 - TRBD1 TGTGCCAGCAGCCGAAGAACCCCCGGGACAGGGGAGTTCGACCAATCCTACAATGAGCAGTTCTTC CASSRRTPGTGEFDQSYNEQFF
TRBJ1-4 TRBV2 - - TGTGCCAGCAGTGTAAGAACATCTAATGAAAAACTGTTTTTT CASSVRTSNEKLFF
TRBJ2-7 TRBV12-3/TRBV12-4 few - TGTGCCACCAGACCGGGACTTCCGGGGGAGCAGTACTTC CATRPGLPGEQYF
TRBJ2-5 TRBV3-1/TRBV3-2 - - TGTGCCAGCAGCCCCACAGTGAGTGGCCAAGAGACCCAGTACTTC CASSPTVSGQETQYF
TRBJ2-3 TRBV7-2 few - TGTGCCAGCGTCTCACGGGGAAGCACAGATACGCAGTATTTT CASVSRGSTDTQYF
TRBJ2-7 TRBV29-1 - TRBD1 TGCAGCCCAACTCGGGGACAGGACTTCTACGAGCAGTACTTC CSPTRGQDFYEQYF
TRBJ2-1 TRBV15 - TRBD2 TGTGCCACCAGCGCCCACTCCTTTTCCGGACTAGCGGGGGGGGGCAAATACAATGAGCAGTTCTTC CATSAHSFSGLAGGGKYNEQFF